The 27 T cell receptor beta chains reported below all come from one sample, sequenced in a study of cytomegalovirus exposure and HLA in healthy donors. PCR involved 60 Vbeta and 13 Jbeta primers. Some clones are missing from TCRdb's copy, which holds only in-frame ones; the method was immunoSEQ multiplex PCR. The sample records about 250,000 clones, under 80% being singletons. Material: PBMCs. These receptors were obtained from a female donor in good health and CMV-seronegative.

The rearrangement links TRBV18 to TRBJ2-2; a possible D gene is TRBD2 (6 bases). V lost 6 bases, J lost 6 bases, and 11 bases lay in between. The length of the CDR3 is 13 residues. Germline loops: CDR1 KGHSH, CDR2 LQKENI. This chain's CDR3 is CASSGDSSGELFF. The CDR3 DNA reads TGTGCCAGCTCGGGGGACTCTTCCGGGGAGCTGTTTTTT. The full variable domain, in which reference TRBV18 and TRBJ2-2 provide the parts outside the CDR3, is NAGVMQNPRHLVRRRGQEARLRCSPMKGHSHVYWYRQLPEEGLKFMVYLQKENIIDESGMPKERFSAEFPKEGPSILRIQQVVRGDSAAYFCASSGDSSGELFFGEGSRLTVL.

The rearrangement links TRBV6-1 to TRBJ1-1; D is unresolved. The CDR3 runs 12 residues. Germline CDR1 MNHNS, CDR2 SASEGT. The V end was cut by 6 bases, the J end by 7 bases, with 12 bases between. CDR3 DNA sequence: TGTGCCAGCAGCATACTCGGGGATGAAGCTTTCTTT. It specifies CASSILGDEAFF.

The rearrangement links TRBV30 to TRBJ2-3; 9 bases line up with TRBD2. Germline loops: CDR1 GTSNPN, CDR2 SVGIG (reference sequence). The length of the CDR3 is 18 residues. Unmatched junction bases numbered 16, after V lost 2 bases and J lost 4 bases. CDR3 sequence: CAWSPPIFKREAPDTQYF. CDR3 in DNA: TGTGCCTGGAGTCCCCCAATATTTAAGCGGGAGGCCCCAGATACGCAGTATTTT.

Here the CDR3 reads CASSQDQGYTYEQYF. The CDR3 DNA is TGTGCCAGCAGCCAAGATCAGGGGTATACCTACGAGCAGTACTTC. The chain has TRBV14 and TRBJ2-7, with D tentatively TRBD1 (6 bases). The V gene's germline CDR1 is SGHDN and CDR2 FVKESK. Trimming stripped 0 bases from V and 2 bases from J, with 11 bases between. The CDR3 loop spans 15 amino acids.

The V gene is TRBV6-5, the J gene TRBJ1-2, with 10 nucleotides matching TRBD1. J lost 2 bases, V lost 7 bases, and 4 bases had no gene match. The germline gives CDR1 MNHEY, CDR2 SVGAGI. This CDR3 contains 14 residues. For the CDR3, the DNA is TGTGCCAGCATCCAGACAGGGGGCAACTATGGCTACACCTTC. As protein: CASIQTGGNYGYTF.

V and J are TRBV5-1 and TRBJ2-1; D is undetermined. V was pared by 4 bases and J by 2 bases, with 13 bases between. The CDR3 totals 15 residues. The germline gives CDR1 SGHRS, CDR2 YFSETQ. The CDR3 DNA is TGCGCCAGCAGCCGGGTTGGTGCGGCCTACAATGAGCAGTTCTTC. Amino acid sequence: CASSRVGAAYNEQFF. Supplemented by reference TRBV5-1 and TRBJ2-1, the full variable domain reads KAGVTQTPRYLIKTRGQQVTLSCSPISGHRSVSWYQQTPGQGLQFLFEYFSETQRNKGNFPGRFSGRQFSNSRSEMNVSTLELGDSALYLCASSRVGAAYNEQFFGPGTRLTVL.

The V gene is TRBV7-3, the J gene TRBJ2-1, with 12 positions matching TRBD2. The CDR3 length is 15 residues. With V trimmed by 6 bases and J by 8 bases, 8 bases remained unmatched. Germline lookup yields CDR1 SGHTA and CDR2 FQGTGA. CDR3 nucleotides: TGTGCCAGCAGGGTGCTAGCGGGAGGGAAGGATGAGCAGTTCTTC. Translated: CASRVLAGGKDEQFF.

This clone has a handful of counts. V gene TRBV5-1 combines with J gene TRBJ1-1; TRBD1 agrees at 7 bases. The CDR3 extends over 14 amino acids. Trimming took 10 bases from V and 2 from J; bases not matched to a gene: 11. Germline V gene data show CDR1 as SGHRS and CDR2 as YFSETQ. This CDR3 is CASRFGTANTEAFF. As DNA, the CDR3 is TGCGCCTCCCGCTTCGGGACAGCCAACACTGAAGCTTTCTTT.

This sequence joins TRBV11-2 and TRBJ1-2; D remains ambiguous. Germline CDR1 SGHAT, CDR2 FQNNGV. V lost 5 bases, J lost 3 bases, and 19 bases lay in between. CDR3 length: 16 residues. The CDR3 spells CASSDFGGSVDYGYTF. CDR3 nucleotide sequence: TGTGCCAGCAGCGACTTCGGAGGGAGTGTCGACTATGGCTACACCTTC.

This clone was counted only a few times. The V gene is TRBV30, the J gene TRBJ1-4; 11 bases are shared with TRBD1. Germline V gene lookup returns CDR1 GTSNPN and CDR2 SVGIG (reference sequence). The CDR3 is 21 residues long. V dropped 0 bases and J dropped 2; count of bases not matched to a gene: 17. The CDR3 is CAWSVWLSGQGELITNEKLFF. In DNA, the CDR3 is TGTGCCTGGAGTGTATGGCTGTCGGGACAGGGGGAATTAATCACTAATGAAAAACTGTTTTTT.

This chain joins TRBV11-1 and TRBJ2-5, with unresolved D. The CDR3 runs to 13 residues. In germline, CDR1 is SGHAT, CDR2 FQDESV (reference sequence). The ends were cut back, 6 bases at V and 5 bases at J, with 13 bases in the middle. CDR3 DNA: TGTGCCAGCAGTCTAATGGCGGATGAGACCCAGTACTTC. Its translation is CASSLMADETQYF. Full variable domain (remainder filled in from reference TRBV11-1 and TRBJ2-5): EAEVAQSPRYKITEKSQAVAFWCDPISGHATLYWYRQILGQGPELLVQFQDESVVDDSQLPKDRFSAERLKGVDSTLKIQPAELGDSAMYLCASSLMADETQYFGPGTRLLVL.

The J gene is TRBJ1-5, the V gene TRBV5-4, with a possible D match to TRBD1 (5 bases). This CDR3 has 16 amino acids. In germline, CDR1 is SGHNT, CDR2 YYREEE (reference sequence). V was clipped by 3 bases and J by 0 bases, with 13 bases between them. As DNA, the CDR3 is TGTGCCAGCAGCTCGTCCTGGGGCCGTAGCAATCAGCCCCAGCATTTT. Translating gives CASSSSWGRSNQPQHF.

The gene calls are TRBV6-5 and TRBJ2-7; 8 nucleotides agree with TRBD1. The V gene's germline CDR1 is MNHEY and CDR2 SVGAGI. This CDR3 spans 15 amino acids. Trimming removed 2 bases from V and 0 bases from J; junction bases left unmatched: 3. The CDR3 sequence is CASSYTGGSSYEQYF. In DNA, the CDR3 is TGTGCCAGCAGTTACACAGGGGGATCCTCCTACGAGCAGTACTTC.

The table lists this clone with a few counts. The rearrangement links TRBV28 to TRBJ2-1; 12 bases are a match to TRBD2. Germline assignment: CDR1 MDHEN and CDR2 SYDVKM. V gave up 6 bases and J gave up 8 bases; unmatched junction bases: 17. CDR3 length: 18 amino acids. Here the CDR3 reads CASSRTSWTSGKVYEQFF. CDR3 bases: TGTGCCAGCAGCCGAACATCCTGGACTAGCGGGAAGGTCTATGAGCAGTTCTTC.

In its sample, this clone was seen a few times. The chain employs TRBV4-2 and TRBJ2-1, with 9 bases lining up with TRBD2. In germline, CDR1 is LGHNA, CDR2 YNFKEQ. Trimming took 0 bases from V and 8 from J; bases not matched to a gene: 20. The CDR3 spans 20 residues. The CDR3 loop is CASSQDGPGGLAGHFYEQFF. The CDR3 coding sequence is TGTGCCAGCAGCCAAGATGGGCCCGGGGGGCTAGCGGGACATTTCTATGAGCAGTTCTTC.

The chain recombines TRBV6-1 with TRBJ2-2; 7 bases align to TRBD2. J lost 8 bases, V lost 2 bases, and 11 bases had no gene match. The CDR3 is 16 amino acids. Germline CDR1 MNHNS, CDR2 SASEGT. The CDR3 nucleotides read TGTGCCAGCAGTGAACCAAGACTAGCAGGTCGGGGGGAGCTGTTTTTT. This encodes CASSEPRLAGRGELFF.

J is TRBJ2-4 and V is TRBV5-1, with D possibly TRBD1 on 5 matching bases. Trimming pared 2 bases from V and 5 bases from J, leaving 11 bases between. The germline V gene has CDR1 SGHRS and CDR2 YFSETQ. The CDR3 runs to 14 residues. Here the CDR3 DNA reads TGCGCCAGCAGCTTCGAGCCAGGGCAAAACATTCAGTACTTC. Translated, it gives CASSFEPGQNIQYF.

The CDR3 bases are TGTGCCAGCAGCTTGCGCAGGGGGGATCAGCCCCAGCATTTT. Encoded protein: CASSLRRGDQPQHF. The chain couples TRBV7-2 to TRBJ1-5; 7 bases fit TRBD1. CDR3 length: 14 residues. From germline, CDR1 is SGHTA and CDR2 FQGNSA. V trimming: 3 bases; J trimming: 5 bases; junction bases outside the gene matches: 4.

This chain uses TRBV28 with TRBJ2-7; 12 bases match TRBD1. V trimming: 6 bases; J trimming: 6 bases; junction bases outside the gene matches: 6. Looked up from germline, CDR1 is MDHEN and CDR2 is SYDVKM. The CDR3 contains 14 residues. The CDR3 DNA sequence: TGTGCCAGCAGGGGGGACAGGGGGCAGGGCGAGCAGTACTTC. Protein: CASRGDRGQGEQYF.

This clone appeared a few times. J is TRBJ1-2 and V is TRBV7-9; D is undetermined. Between the trimmed V and J ends, which lost 5 bases and 4 bases, there was a span of 11 bases. The germline gives CDR1 SEHNR, CDR2 FQNEAQ (reference sequence). This CDR3 is 13 amino acids long. The chain's CDR3 is CASSPEVTYGYTF. CDR3 sequence (DNA): TGTGCCAGCAGCCCGGAGGTTACCTATGGCTACACCTTC.

This chain joins TRBV6-1 and TRBJ2-2; TRBD2 might be the D (6 bases). Germline values: CDR1 MNHNS, CDR2 SASEGT. The CDR3 consists of 14 residues. The CDR3 sequence: CAMARTGLTGELFF. As DNA, the CDR3 is TGTGCAATGGCCCGGACGGGACTTACCGGGGAGCTGTTTTTT.

This clone showed up just a few times. This chain links TRBV5-4 with TRBJ2-1; 8 nucleotides agree with TRBD2. In germline, CDR1 is SGHNT, CDR2 YYREEE (reference sequence). After removal of 4 bases from V and 5 bases from J, the junction contained 5 bases not matched to a gene. The CDR3 consists of 14 residues. CDR3 residues: CASSPGLGNNEQFF. The CDR3 DNA sequence: TGTGCCAGCAGCCCGGGACTAGGAAACAATGAGCAGTTCTTC.

This chain links TRBV2 with TRBJ2-1, with D perhaps matching TRBD2 (5 bases). Trimming took off 8 bases at V and 5 bases at J, with 19 bases between the two ends. The CDR3 has 15 amino acids. From germline, CDR1 is SNHLY and CDR2 FYNNEI. In DNA form, the CDR3 reads TGTGCCAGCCAGGCCCGAAGCGGAGCCCACAATGAGCAGTTCTTC. Its translation: CASQARSGAHNEQFF.

The CDR3 DNA follows: TGTGCCAGCAGCTCCAGGTTCGGGACTAGCGTATACGAGCAGTACTTC. This translates into CASSSRFGTSVYEQYF. The genes are TRBV7-6 and TRBJ2-7; 10 bases align to TRBD2. In germline, CDR1 is SGHVS, CDR2 FNYEAQ. The ends lost 4 bases at V and 4 bases at J; junction bases unmatched: 10. The CDR3 is 16 amino acids.

The V gene is TRBV7-9, the J gene TRBJ1-4, with TRBD1 identical over 7 bases. The ends lost 4 bases at V and 5 bases at J; junction bases unmatched: 16. Germline loops: CDR1 SEHNR, CDR2 FQNEAQ (reference sequence). The CDR3 spans 18 residues. The CDR3 coding sequence is TGTGCCAGCAGCTACCGCCGGGACAGCCCTATAGGGAATGAAAAACTGTTTTTT. It translates to CASSYRRDSPIGNEKLFF.

The rearrangement links TRBV10-3 to TRBJ1-3; the D gene is possibly TRBD1 (6 bases). V dropped 10 bases and J dropped 6 bases, with 19 bases sitting between them. This CDR3 has 14 amino acids. CDR1 and CDR2 from the germline V gene are ENHRY and SYGVKD. CDR3 DNA: TGTGCCACGTGGGGGGGCAGGGCTGAAAACACCATATATTTT. Residues: CATWGGRAENTIYF.

V usage is TRBV27 and J usage is TRBJ1-2, with TRBD1 identical over 9 bases. Germline lookup yields CDR1 MNHEY and CDR2 SMNVEV (reference sequence). The CDR3 runs to 16 residues. Trimming took 6 bases from V and 4 from J; bases not matched to a gene: 12. Here the CDR3 DNA reads TGTGCCAGCAGCTTCCGGACAGGGGCCCAAAGCTATGGCTACACCTTC. This sequence encodes CASSFRTGAQSYGYTF.